This T cell receptor (beta chain) was documented in a study of blood T cell repertoires in COVID-19. The wider study: COVID-19 samples from acute and convalescent phases originated in the United States, Italy and Spain. The cDNA or gDNA used as material had been derived from T cells, B-cell-depleted T cells, or PBMCs.

TCRdb's copy holds only in-frame clones and misses some; the assay was immunoSEQ multiplex PCR. This table has about 200,000 clones, more than 65% appearing once. Per the germline V gene, CDR1 is SNHLY and CDR2 is FYNNEI. Trimming cost V 8 bases and J 9 bases, with 10 bases left between them. The CDR3 contains 11 residues. Enrolled through a virtual design, the participants were between about 18 and 100 years of age and came from fewer than 30 US areas. Cohort allocation depended upon clinical history that participants reported. The chain couples TRBV2 to TRBJ1-4; no clear D. The specimen was PBMCs or T cells enriched from blood (not recorded which). The sequence was obtained from a man aged 35 to 55 who had recovered from COVID-19. The CDR3 nucleotides read TGTGCCAGCTCTAGCGATAAAAAACTGTTTTTT. Translated, it gives CASSSDKKLFF.